These 25 T cell receptor beta chains came from one sample sequenced in a study of T-cell memory formation after mild COVID-19. TCRdb reprocessed the 5' RACE reads with MiXCR, giving one entry per CDR3 protein. The table lists 290,000 or so distinct CDR3 sequences, around 19% of them singletons. The sample comprised PBMCs or a T cell subset sorted from them (not recorded which). These receptors were collected from a man between 18 and 29 years old who had mild COVID-19 (a few samples of this study predate the infection). Cell type and time point are not known.

J is TRBJ1-5 and V is TRBV7-2; 7 nucleotides agree with TRBD1. Germline assignment: CDR1 SGHTA and CDR2 FQGNSA. The ends lost 0 bases at V and 5 bases at J; junction bases unmatched: 7. This CDR3 is 16 amino acids long. The CDR3 sequence is CASSLAVRQGDQPQHF. CDR3 DNA: TGTGCCAGCAGCTTAGCGGTGCGGCAGGGGGATCAGCCCCAGCATTTT.

In its sample, this clonotype was seen a few times. The chain has TRBV7-2 and TRBJ2-7; D call uncertain. The CDR3 has 9 residues. Between the trimmed V and J ends, which lost 8 bases and 6 bases, there was a span of 5 bases. Germline CDR1 is SGHTA and CDR2 is FQGNSA. The CDR3 DNA reads TGTGCCAGCGGGTCCGAGCAGTACTTC. Protein product: CASGSEQYF.

The sample holds a few counts of this clonotype. V usage is TRBV7-9 and J usage is TRBJ1-2; 10 bases fit TRBD1. Per germline, CDR1 SEHNR and CDR2 FQNEAQ (reference sequence). V lost 4 bases, J lost 13 bases, and 15 bases stayed unmatched. The length of the CDR3 is 15 residues. The CDR3 spells CASSSAKTGQGKSTF. CDR3 bases: TGTGCCAGCAGCTCCGCTAAGACGGGACAGGGGAAGTCCACCTTC.

This clonotype has ten or more counts. This chain connects TRBV4-1 to TRBJ2-2, with 8 nucleotides matching TRBD1. The germline V gene has CDR1 MGHRA and CDR2 YSYEKL. This CDR3 is 18 amino acids long. V shed 0 bases and J 1 base; nucleotides not matched to a gene: 7. This chain's CDR3 is CASSQDHFGTGNTGELFF. CDR3 nucleotide sequence: TGCGCCAGCAGCCAAGATCACTTCGGGACAGGGAACACCGGGGAGCTGTTTTTT.

Written as DNA, the CDR3 is TGCGCCAGCAGCCAAGAAATCTACACAGATACGCAGTATTTT. It specifies CASSQEIYTDTQYF. The chain couples TRBV4-3 to TRBJ2-3, with D hard to call. This CDR3 has 14 amino acids. CDR1 and CDR2 from the germline V gene are LGHNA and YSLEER. The V end lost 0 bases, the J end lost 2 bases, and 6 bases lay between the germline ends.

The chain links TRBV7-9 to TRBJ1-1; D uncertain. The CDR3 is 15 residues long. V was clipped by 3 bases and J by 0 bases, with 11 bases between them. From germline, CDR1 is SEHNR and CDR2 FQNEAQ (reference sequence). The CDR3, as DNA: TGTGCCAGCAGCTTCGCGACGGCGATGAACACTGAAGCTTTCTTT. Its translation is CASSFATAMNTEAFF.

The chain is built from TRBV28 and TRBJ2-3; possibly TRBD2 for D (5 bases). Germline CDR1 is MDHEN and CDR2 is SYDVKM. The CDR3 contains 15 residues. Trimming stripped 4 bases from V and 5 bases from J, with 16 bases between. The CDR3 reads CASSSGFQFRDTQYF. The CDR3 DNA follows: TGTGCCAGCAGTTCGGGGTTCCAATTCAGAGATACGCAGTATTTT.

This clonotype was observed at least ten times. The V call is TRBV7-9, the J call TRBJ1-1; the match to TRBD1 covers 7 bases. CDR3 length: 13 amino acids. Germline lookup yields CDR1 SEHNR and CDR2 FQNEAQ (reference sequence). Trimming took 5 bases from V and 5 from J; bases not matched to a gene: 5. In nucleotides, the CDR3 is TGTGCCAGCAGCGCGCAGGGGGAAACTGAAGCTTTCTTT. Amino acids: CASSAQGETEAFF.

The chain uses TRBV5-1 and TRBJ2-3; 7 nucleotides align to TRBD1. Germline V gives CDR1 SGHRS, CDR2 YFSETQ. The length of the CDR3 is 16 residues. The trim removed 4 bases at V and 0 bases at J, leaving 8 bases unmatched. CDR3 sequence: CASSLGQSSSTDTQYF. The CDR3 coding sequence is TGCGCCAGCAGCCTGGGACAGTCCTCTAGCACAGATACGCAGTATTTT.

This clonotype has a handful of counts. The rearrangement uses TRBV20-1 and TRBJ1-1; D is ambiguous. This CDR3 region has 11 residues. V shed 5 bases and J shed 0 bases, with 4 bases lying between them. Germline assignment: CDR1 DFQATT and CDR2 SNEGSKA (reference sequence). The DNA for the CDR3 is TGCAGTGCTTATATGAACACTGAAGCTTTCTTT. This gives the protein CSAYMNTEAFF.

This CDR3 reads CSALQVTPRTEAFF. CDR3 sequence (DNA): TGCAGTGCCCTACAGGTCACCCCGAGGACTGAAGCTTTCTTT. This chain connects TRBV20-1 to TRBJ1-1; the D gene is possibly TRBD1 (5 bases). The CDR3 sequence is 14 residues long. Germline V lookup: CDR1 DFQATT, CDR2 SNEGSKA (reference sequence). Trimming cost V 6 bases and J 5 bases, with 19 bases left between them.

The CDR3 is CSVPFDGQENSYEQYV. Here the CDR3 DNA reads TGCAGCGTCCCCTTCGATGGGCAGGAGAACTCCTACGAGCAGTACGTC. The chain uses TRBV29-1 and TRBJ2-7; unclear D gene. The CDR3 contains 16 residues. V was shortened by 6 bases and J by 0 bases, with 21 bases between the two germline ends. From germline, CDR1 is SQVTM and CDR2 ANQGSEA.

This chain uses TRBV5-1 with TRBJ2-2; D is uncertain. CDR3 size: 16 residues. CDR1 is SGHRS, CDR2 YFSETQ, per germline. Trimming stripped 0 bases from V and 0 bases from J, with 9 bases between. The CDR3 DNA is TGCGCCAGCAGCTTGGGGGATCTCGCGAACACCGGGGAGCTGTTTTTT. Its protein product is CASSLGDLANTGELFF. The full variable domain, in which reference TRBV5-1 and TRBJ2-2 provide the parts outside the CDR3, is KAGVTQTPRYLIKTRGQQVTLSCSPISGHRSVSWYQQTPGQGLQFLFEYFSETQRNKGNFPGRFSGRQFSNSRSEMNVSTLELGDSALYLCASSLGDLANTGELFFGEGSRLTVL.

This clonotype has a count of ten or more. The rearrangement joins TRBV5-1 to TRBJ2-6; D call uncertain. V was cut by 7 bases and J by 2 bases, with 7 bases left in between. CDR3 length equals 13 residues. Germline CDR1 and CDR2: SGHRS and YFSETQ. The CDR3 protein is CASRDPGANVLTF. The CDR3 coding sequence is TGCGCCAGCCGCGACCCTGGGGCCAACGTCCTGACTTTC.

There are a few counts of this clonotype. The genes are TRBV29-1 and TRBJ1-1; no clear D. This CDR3 spans 14 amino acids. Germline CDR1 and CDR2: SQVTM and ANQGSEA. V was pared by 4 bases and J by 0 bases, with 12 bases between. The CDR3 sequence is CSVGSRPLNTEAFF. The CDR3 nucleotides are TGCAGCGTTGGTAGCAGGCCCCTGAACACTGAAGCTTTCTTT.

The sample holds many counts of this clonotype. The DNA for the CDR3 is TGCGCCAGCAGCCACGGGACAGGGGAGAACACCGGGGAGCTGTTTTTT. This codes for CASSHGTGENTGELFF. The V and J genes are TRBV4-3 and TRBJ2-2; 10 bases line up with TRBD1. The CDR3 covers 16 residues. After removal of 3 bases from V and 1 base from J, the junction contained 2 bases not matched to a gene. Germline values: CDR1 LGHNA, CDR2 YSLEER.

The V gene is TRBV7-2, the J gene TRBJ2-7; 8 nucleotides align to TRBD1. V lost 4 bases and J lost 7; bases outside the gene matches: 6. Germline CDR1 and CDR2: SGHTA and FQGNSA. This CDR3 comprises 13 residues. For the CDR3, the DNA is TGTGCCAGCAGCTCGGACAGGGCTTTAGAGCAGTACTTC. It specifies CASSSDRALEQYF.

The chain combines TRBV25-1 with TRBJ2-5, with D unresolved. Germline V gene lookup returns CDR1 MGHDK and CDR2 SYGVNS. The ends were cut back, 6 bases at V and 4 bases at J, with 3 bases in the middle. This CDR3 comprises 10 residues. As DNA, the CDR3 is TGTGCCAGCAGGCGAGAGACCCAGTACTTC. Translated, it gives CASRRETQYF.

This clonotype was recorded a few times. V and J are TRBV7-9 and TRBJ2-5; D perhaps matches TRBD1 (7 bases). CDR3 length: 14 amino acids. Germline CDR1 reads SEHNR; CDR2 reads FQNEAQ (reference sequence). Trimming cost V 4 bases and J 2 bases, with 11 bases left between them. The CDR3 DNA reads TGTGCCAGCAGCTCACAGGGGAGGCAAGAGACCCAGTACTTC. This gives the protein CASSSQGRQETQYF.

The CDR3 spells CASSPGWGESPLHF. CDR3 coding DNA: TGTGCCAGCAGTCCTGGGTGGGGAGAATCACCCCTCCACTTT. The rearrangement uses TRBV7-2 and TRBJ1-6; D gene uncertain. Germline V gene lookup returns CDR1 SGHTA and CDR2 FQGNSA. This CDR3 is built from 14 residues. V gave up 6 bases and J gave up 10 bases, with 16 bases separating them.

This clonotype was counted ten times or more. The chain employs TRBV7-8 and TRBJ2-7, with D unresolved. Germline CDR1 is SGHVS and CDR2 is FQNEAQ. V gave up 3 bases and J gave up 0 bases, with 3 bases separating them. There are 12 residues in the CDR3. The CDR3 sequence: CASSLFSYEQYF. In DNA form, the CDR3 reads TGTGCCAGCAGCTTGTTCTCCTACGAGCAGTACTTC.

The genes are TRBV5-1 and TRBJ1-2; TRBD1 agrees at 10 bases. V dropped 4 bases and J dropped 3; count of bases not matched to a gene: 12. Germline V gene lookup returns CDR1 SGHRS and CDR2 YFSETQ. The CDR3 sequence is 17 residues long. CDR3 region: CASSATGTGATDYGYTF. DNA of the CDR3: TGCGCCAGCAGCGCTACCGGGACAGGGGCAACGGACTATGGCTACACCTTC.

This clonotype has only a few counts. The chain employs TRBV5-1 and TRBJ2-3, with D perhaps being TRBD1 or TRBD2 (6 bases each). The CDR3 totals 15 residues. Germline V gene data show CDR1 as SGHRS and CDR2 as YFSETQ. The V end was cut by 6 bases, the J end by 3 bases, with 17 bases between. In DNA form, the CDR3 reads TGCGCCAGCACACGCGGTGGGGGGCGGACAGATACGCAGTATTTT. Translation: CASTRGGGRTDTQYF.

This clonotype has ten or more counts. The rearrangement uses TRBV4-3 and TRBJ1-5; the match to TRBD1 covers 7 bases. V gave up 2 bases and J gave up 6 bases; unmatched junction bases: 10. This CDR3 has 16 residues. The germline gives CDR1 LGHNA, CDR2 YSLEER. CDR3: CASSQNGEGASQPQHF. Written as DNA, the CDR3 is TGCGCCAGCAGCCAAAATGGTGAGGGGGCGAGTCAGCCCCAGCATTTT.

The chain has TRBV25-1 and TRBJ1-1; D unresolved. CDR3 length: 14 residues. Germline CDR1 MGHDK, CDR2 SYGVNS. Trimming removed 0 bases from V and 5 bases from J, with 10 bases in between. CDR3 coding DNA: TGTGCCAGCAGTGAATATTTCTCGGGAACTGAAGCTTTCTTT. It encodes CASSEYFSGTEAFF.